This TCR beta chain was sequenced for a study of blood T cell repertoires in COVID-19. Original analysis: It was from reference gene primer amplification that nucleated cell counts were estimated. Clones were sequenced by immunoSEQ multiplex PCR, and TCRdb holds only the in-frame ones, with some missing. V and J calls and clone size are as listed in that table; D and trimming were resolved from the DNA. The table records 190,000 or so clones, 80% to 90% of them present only once. Researchers sorted participants into cohorts using their self-reported clinical history. With 0 bases removed from V and 3 bases from J, the gap between germline ends came to 6 bases. Germline V gene lookup returns CDR1 SGDLS and CDR2 YYNGEE. This CDR3 is 13 amino acids long.

The clonotype comes from a man aged 25-40 years who had recovered from COVID-19. The rearrangement joins TRBV9 to TRBJ1-1; D is perhaps TRBD1 (5 bases). Specimen: PBMCs or T cells enriched from blood (not recorded which). The CDR3 DNA is TGTGCCAGCAGCGTAGGGGGGGACACTGAAGCTTTCTTT. Protein product: CASSVGGDTEAFF.